Listed below are T cell receptor beta chains from one sample, sequenced in a study of T cells in Graves' hyperthyroidism and ophthalmopathy. TCRdb used MiXCR to reprocess the multiplex PCR reads, holding one entry per CDR3 protein. The sample consists of 500,000 to 750,000 distinct CDR3 sequences, roughly 50% of them appearing once. Source material: peripheral blood or thyroid tissue (not recorded which). The source of these receptors is a woman between 18 and 29 years old with Graves' hyperthyroidism. The CDR3 runs from the conserved cysteine through the conserved F or W. A D gene is named only where the DNA matches it firmly. Expanded clones get a size class; other rows say once, few or many, or leave the size out.

abundance: .; j_gene: TRBJ2-7; d_gene: .; v_gene: TRBV29-1; CDR3aa: CSQEGQGYYEQYF; CDR3nt: TGCAGCCAAGAAGGGCAGGGATACTACGAGCAGTACTTC
abundance: many; j_gene: TRBJ1-3; d_gene: .; v_gene: TRBV19; CDR3aa: CASSIGGSSGNTIYF; CDR3nt: TGTGCCAGTAGTATAGGAGGATCATCGGGAAACACCATATATTTT
abundance: many; j_gene: TRBJ2-7; d_gene: .; v_gene: TRBV15; CDR3aa: CATSPNRVVDEQYF; CDR3nt: TGTGCCACCAGCCCCAACAGGGTTGTTGACGAGCAGTACTTC
abundance: .; j_gene: TRBJ2-7; d_gene: .; v_gene: TRBV12-5; CDR3aa: CASGSGTRTYEQYF; CDR3nt: TGTGCTAGTGGTTCCGGGACCCGAACCTACGAGCAGTACTTC
abundance: many; j_gene: TRBJ2-5; d_gene: TRBD2; v_gene: TRBV2; CDR3aa: CASSLLATWQYF; CDR3nt: TGTGCCAGCAGTCTACTAGCGACTTGGCAGTACTTC
abundance: many; j_gene: TRBJ1-1; d_gene: .; v_gene: TRBV6-5; CDR3aa: CASAQKNTEAFF; CDR3nt: TGTGCCAGCGCCCAGAAAAACACTGAAGCTTTCTTT
abundance: few; j_gene: TRBJ2-1; d_gene: TRBD2; v_gene: TRBV7-9; CDR3aa: CASSLGGGRYNEQFF; CDR3nt: TGTGCCAGCAGCTTAGGGGGAGGGCGATACAATGAGCAGTTCTTC
abundance: .; j_gene: TRBJ2-7; d_gene: .; v_gene: TRBV7-3; CDR3aa: CASRNPGPRNEQYF; CDR3nt: TGTGCCAGCAGAAACCCGGGACCCCGAAACGAGCAGTACTTC
abundance: few; j_gene: TRBJ1-5; d_gene: .; v_gene: TRBV4-1; CDR3aa: CASSQPDSAGNQPQHF; CDR3nt: TGCGCCAGCAGCCAACCCGACAGCGCCGGGAATCAGCCCCAGCATTTT
abundance: many; j_gene: TRBJ2-7; d_gene: TRBD1; v_gene: TRBV24-1; CDR3aa: CATSDPNRGDYEQYF; CDR3nt: TGTGCCACCAGTGATCCGAACAGGGGCGACTACGAGCAGTACTTC
abundance: few; j_gene: TRBJ1-2; d_gene: TRBD1; v_gene: TRBV11-3; CDR3aa: CASSYGTGDYGYTF; CDR3nt: TGTGCCAGCAGCTATGGGACAGGAGACTATGGCTACACCTTC
abundance: many; j_gene: TRBJ2-7; d_gene: .; v_gene: TRBV5-6; CDR3aa: CASSLYTGGDEQYF; CDR3nt: TGTGCCAGCAGCTTGTATACAGGAGGAGACGAGCAGTACTTC
abundance: few; j_gene: TRBJ2-6; d_gene: TRBD2; v_gene: TRBV6-6; CDR3aa: CASSSPGTRSSGANVLTF; CDR3nt: TGTGCCAGCAGTTCCCCCGGGACTAGGAGCTCTGGGGCCAACGTCCTGACTTTC
abundance: few; j_gene: TRBJ2-1; d_gene: .; v_gene: TRBV24-1; CDR3aa: CATSDLRRGDEQFF; CDR3nt: TGTGCCACCAGTGATTTGCGCAGGGGGGATGAGCAGTTCTTC
abundance: .; j_gene: TRBJ2-7; d_gene: .; v_gene: TRBV6-1; CDR3aa: CASGPFYKQYF; CDR3nt: TGTGCCAGCGGGCCATTCTACAAGCAGTACTTC
abundance: many; j_gene: TRBJ2-5; d_gene: .; v_gene: TRBV7-9; CDR3aa: CASSSAETQYF; CDR3nt: TGTGCCAGCAGCTCGGCTGAGACCCAGTACTTC
abundance: .; j_gene: TRBJ2-5; d_gene: .; v_gene: TRBV7-2; CDR3aa: CASSYSGGRGYQETQYF; CDR3nt: TGTGCCAGCAGTTACTCTGGGGGCCGAGGGTACCAAGAGACCCAGTACTTC
abundance: .; j_gene: TRBJ1-2; d_gene: .; v_gene: TRBV7-9; CDR3aa: CASITGTGYGYTF; CDR3nt: TGTGCCAGCATCACTGGGACCGGCTATGGCTACACCTTC
abundance: many; j_gene: TRBJ1-1; d_gene: TRBD1; v_gene: TRBV5-5; CDR3aa: CASSWTGPRVNTEAFF; CDR3nt: TGTGCCAGCAGCTGGACAGGTCCCAGGGTGAACACTGAAGCTTTCTTT
abundance: many; j_gene: TRBJ1-5; d_gene: .; v_gene: TRBV19; CDR3aa: CASSKEEQPQHF; CDR3nt: TGTGCCAGTAGCAAGGAGGAACAGCCCCAGCATTTT
abundance: .; j_gene: TRBJ1-1; d_gene: .; v_gene: TRBV12-3/TRBV12-4; CDR3aa: CASSVGGGGWTEAFF; CDR3nt: TGTGCCAGCAGTGTTGGGGGCGGGGGGTGGACTGAAGCTTTCTTT
abundance: .; j_gene: TRBJ1-1; d_gene: .; v_gene: TRBV7-2; CDR3aa: CASSLGRGHQNTEAFF; CDR3nt: TGTGCCAGCAGCTTAGGCCGGGGACACCAGAACACTGAAGCTTTCTTT
abundance: .; j_gene: TRBJ1-2; d_gene: .; v_gene: TRBV4-3; CDR3aa: CASSEEGHYGYTF; CDR3nt: TGCGCCAGCAGCGAGGAGGGGCACTATGGCTACACCTTC
abundance: .; j_gene: TRBJ2-7; d_gene: .; v_gene: TRBV2; CDR3aa: CASSDWAGIYEQYF; CDR3nt: TGTGCCAGCAGTGATTGGGCGGGGATCTACGAGCAGTACTTC
abundance: many; j_gene: TRBJ2-2; d_gene: .; v_gene: TRBV20-1; CDR3aa: CSVPRRDYTGELFF; CDR3nt: TGCAGTGTCCCGCGGCGGGATTACACCGGGGAGCTGTTTTTT
abundance: many; j_gene: TRBJ2-7; d_gene: .; v_gene: TRBV7-2; CDR3aa: CASSYAIPYEQYF; CDR3nt: TGTGCCAGCAGCTACGCAATCCCCTACGAGCAGTACTTC
abundance: .; j_gene: TRBJ2-7; d_gene: TRBD1; v_gene: TRBV2; CDR3aa: CASSEGWDSGLGEQYF; CDR3nt: TGTGCCAGCAGTGAGGGGTGGGACAGCGGTTTGGGCGAGCAGTACTTC
abundance: .; j_gene: TRBJ1-1; d_gene: TRBD1; v_gene: TRBV6-5; CDR3aa: CASSFRDRGNTEAFF; CDR3nt: TGTGCCAGCAGTTTCCGGGACAGGGGGAACACTGAAGCTTTCTTT
abundance: .; j_gene: TRBJ2-3; d_gene: .; v_gene: TRBV7-3; CDR3aa: CASSLAPPDTQYF; CDR3nt: TGTGCCAGCAGCTTGGCCCCCCCCGATACGCAGTATTTT
abundance: many; j_gene: TRBJ1-1; d_gene: .; v_gene: TRBV5-1; CDR3aa: CASSLVGDTEAFF; CDR3nt: TGCGCCAGCAGCTTGGTGGGGGACACTGAAGCTTTCTTT
abundance: .; j_gene: TRBJ2-7; d_gene: TRBD2; v_gene: TRBV20-1; CDR3aa: CSARRAGDHEQYF; CDR3nt: TGCAGTGCTAGAAGGGCGGGAGACCACGAGCAGTACTTC
abundance: .; j_gene: TRBJ1-2; d_gene: .; v_gene: TRBV25-1; CDR3aa: CASSEVGRNYGYTF; CDR3nt: TGTGCCAGCAGTGAAGTGGGCCGTAACTATGGCTACACCTTC
abundance: .; j_gene: TRBJ2-5; d_gene: .; v_gene: TRBV2; CDR3aa: CASSWTETQYF; CDR3nt: TGTGCCAGCAGTTGGACAGAGACCCAGTACTTC
abundance: .; j_gene: TRBJ1-1; d_gene: .; v_gene: TRBV29-1; CDR3aa: CSVSPLAGYDTEAFF; CDR3nt: TGCAGCGTTAGTCCCCTCGCGGGCTACGACACTGAAGCTTTCTTT
abundance: many; j_gene: TRBJ1-2; d_gene: .; v_gene: TRBV3-1; CDR3aa: CASSQAPGDGYTF; CDR3nt: TGTGCCAGCAGCCAAGCCCCAGGGGATGGCTACACCTTC
abundance: .; j_gene: TRBJ2-2; d_gene: TRBD1; v_gene: TRBV20-1; CDR3aa: CSAVNRGSTGELFF; CDR3nt: TGCAGTGCCGTGAACAGGGGCTCCACCGGGGAGCTGTTTTTT
abundance: many; j_gene: TRBJ2-2; d_gene: TRBD1; v_gene: TRBV5-1; CDR3aa: CASNGQGNTGELFF; CDR3nt: TGCGCCAGCAATGGACAGGGGAACACCGGGGAGCTGTTTTTT
abundance: many; j_gene: TRBJ2-7; d_gene: TRBD1; v_gene: TRBV7-8; CDR3aa: CASSPVRQGVEEQYF; CDR3nt: TGTGCCAGCAGCCCCGTCCGACAGGGAGTAGAAGAGCAGTACTTC
abundance: many; j_gene: TRBJ1-5; d_gene: .; v_gene: TRBV6-5; CDR3aa: CASSYQGGPQHF; CDR3nt: TGTGCCAGCAGTTATCAGGGAGGGCCCCAGCATTTT
abundance: many; j_gene: TRBJ2-5; d_gene: .; v_gene: TRBV11-2; CDR3aa: CASSPPLATQETQYF; CDR3nt: TGTGCCAGCAGCCCCCCCCTAGCGACTCAAGAGACCCAGTACTTC
abundance: .; j_gene: TRBJ2-5; d_gene: .; v_gene: TRBV7-2; CDR3aa: CASSLVSARDRTPQETQYF; CDR3nt: TGTGCCAGCAGCTTAGTCAGTGCTAGAGATAGGACGCCGCAAGAGACCCAGTACTTC
abundance: .; j_gene: TRBJ2-7; d_gene: TRBD2; v_gene: TRBV6-1; CDR3aa: CASKAGGTYEQYF; CDR3nt: TGTGCCAGCAAAGCGGGAGGGACCTACGAGCAGTACTTC